This T cell receptor (beta chain) was profiled in a study of a mutant IDH1 vaccine in newly diagnosed glioma. Comment on this clone: Antigen unknown.

With 0 bases clipped from V and 3 bases from J, the junction kept 5 bases outside the gene matches. The CDR3 has 17 amino acids. Per germline, CDR1 LGHNA and CDR2 YSLEER. The protocol was immunoSEQ multiplex PCR, while the TCRdb copy is restricted to in-frame clones and leaves out a portion. The sample has more than 55,000 clones; roughly four fifths are singletons. Time point in this sample: week 11, during vaccination. Every vaccination contained 300 ug of the mutant IDH1 20-mer peptide and was paired with topical imiquimod. This sample comprised PBMCs, obtained from a glioma patient whose treatment included an IDH1 peptide vaccine. The J gene is TRBJ2-2, the V gene TRBV4-3; 9 nucleotides agree with TRBD1. This receptor was obtained from a man aged 25 to 40 with glioma. DNA for the CDR3: TGCGCCAGCAGCCAAGATTCCGGACAGGGGTACACCGGGGAGCTGTTTTTT. It yields the protein CASSQDSGQGYTGELFF.